This T cell receptor (beta chain) was sequenced during a study of cytomegalovirus exposure and HLA in healthy donors. Study conclusions and caveats: In vitro assays verified that three CMV-associated chains recognized CMV antigens specifically. Reports described diagnosis of cytomegalovirus status by the classifier as highly specific and sensitive. For most TCR sequences rarity was the rule, although some public TCRs occurred in many donors.

Trimming took off 3 bases at V and 8 bases at J, with 11 bases between the two ends. Germline V CDR1 and CDR2: MDHEN, SYDVKM. CDR3 length: 14 amino acids. The sample holds a few counts of this clone. Its specificity is unknown. Produced via immunoSEQ multiplex PCR; TCRdb's table is partial and in-frame only. The sample consists of about 120,000 clones, 75% to 90% of them appearing once. The rearrangement uses TRBV28 and TRBJ1-6; D remains ambiguous. The sample was PBMCs. This receptor was obtained from a man aged 18 to 29 in good health and CMV-seropositive. CDR3 amino acids: CASSFSMGDSPLHF. The CDR3 region has the DNA TGTGCCAGCAGTTTTAGTATGGGCGATTCACCCCTCCACTTT.